The 5 T cell receptor beta chains reported below all come from one sample, sequenced in a study of STAT5B mutations in CD4+ large granular lymphocyte leukemia. The protocol was immunoSEQ multiplex PCR, while the TCRdb copy is restricted to in-frame clones and leaves out a portion. The table has approximately 33,000 clones, 65% to 70% seen once. Sequencing input: CD4+ T cells from blood buffy coats. These receptor sequences come from a human donor in good health.

As regards this clone: The junction does not match germline at one end; this may be a read error. V gene TRBV7-7 combines with J gene TRBJ2-2, with D uncertain. CDR1 and CDR2 from the germline V gene are SSHAT and FNYEAQ (reference sequence). CDR3 size: 14 residues. The CDR3 sequence is CASSLVENTGELFF. The CDR3, as DNA: TGTGCTAGCAGCTTAGTGGAGAACACCGGGGAGCTGTTTTTT.

This clone was counted a single time. V is TRBV7-8 and J is TRBJ1-2, with D possibly being TRBD1 (5 bases). The CDR3 loop spans 15 amino acids. Germline V lookup: CDR1 SGHVS, CDR2 FQNEAQ. The V end was cut by 1 base, the J end by 5 bases, with 14 bases between. CDR3 bases: TGTGCCAGCAGCTTAGATAGGGGCGCTTTGTATGGCTACACCTTC. Amino acid sequence: CASSLDRGALYGYTF. The complete variable domain, with remaining parts taken from reference TRBV7-8 and TRBJ1-2, reads GAGVSQSPRYKVAKRGQDVALRCDPISGHVSLFWYQQALGQGPEFLTYFQNEAQLDKSGLPSDRFFAERPEGSVSTLKIQRTQQEDSAVYLCASSLDRGALYGYTFGSGTRLTVV.

V gene TRBV6-1 combines with J gene TRBJ2-7, with D perhaps matching TRBD1 (6 bases). CDR3 length equals 14 residues. The V gene lost 2 bases and the J gene lost 3 bases, with 11 bases spanning the gap. From germline, CDR1 is MNHNS and CDR2 SASEGT. CDR3 region: CASSEFTGFYEQYF. The CDR3 coding sequence is TGTGCCAGCAGTGAATTCACAGGGTTCTACGAGCAGTACTTC.

CDR3 residues: CASSPAMSSGNTIYF. The CDR3 coding sequence is TGTGCCAGCTCACCGGCCATGAGCTCTGGAAACACCATATATTTT. The J gene is TRBJ1-3, the V gene TRBV18; D is unclear. Trimming stripped 3 bases from V and 0 bases from J, with 9 bases between. CDR3 length: 15 residues. Germline CDR1 KGHSH, CDR2 LQKENI.

The V and J genes are TRBV9 and TRBJ1-1, with D perhaps matching TRBD1 (6 bases). V lost 2 bases, J lost 6 bases, and 20 bases lay in between. The CDR3 contains 16 residues. Germline V lookup: CDR1 SGDLS, CDR2 YYNGEE. DNA for the CDR3: TGTGCCAGCAGCGTGAAAGGGGGGGGTTTGAATTCTGAAGCTTTCTTT. This gives the protein CASSVKGGGLNSEAFF.